The 24 T cell receptor beta chains in this list originate from one sample, sequenced in a study of CD8+ T cells in alopecia areata. TCR sequencing used cDNA made by reverse transcription of extracted RNA. TCRdb's table, derived via immunoSEQ multiplex PCR, lists solely in-frame clones and lacks some. The table records 150,000 to 200,000 clones, 40% to 65% of them present only once. As for treatment: oral pan-JAK inhibitor, 5-10 mg twice daily. Sequences were derived from CD8+ T cells sorted from blood, sampled around week 54, from a patient treated with tofacitinib. The receptors stem from a human donor with alopecia areata.

This clone has more than one count but fewer than ten. The rearrangement links TRBV19 to TRBJ2-4, with 8 positions matching TRBD1. V was clipped by 7 bases and J by 0 bases; unmatched bases: 8. The V gene's germline CDR1 is LNHDA and CDR2 SQIVND (reference sequence). The CDR3 covers 16 residues. The DNA for the CDR3 is TGTGCCAGTAAAAATACAGGGGGACAAGCCAAAAACATTCAGTACTTC. Protein sequence: CASKNTGGQAKNIQYF. Full variable domain (outside the CDR3, taken from reference TRBV19 and TRBJ2-4): DGGITQSPKYLFRKEGQNVTLSCEQNLNHDAMYWYRQDPGQGLRLIYYSQIVNDFQKGDIAEGYSVSREKKESFPLTVTSAQKNPTAFYLCASKNTGGQAKNIQYFGAGTRLSVL.

The chain recombines TRBV30 with TRBJ1-1, with D hard to call. This CDR3 has 11 residues. CDR1 and CDR2 (germline): GTSNPN, SVGIG (reference sequence). Trimming left V 4 bases short and J 4 bases short, with 7 bases between. DNA of the CDR3: TGTGCCTGGACTCGGGGCACTGAAGCTTTCTTT. This codes for CAWTRGTEAFF.

V usage is TRBV29-1 and J usage is TRBJ2-1; 8 bases align to TRBD1. Trimming took 1 base from V and 15 from J; bases not matched to a gene: 11. Germline V lookup: CDR1 SQVTM, CDR2 ANQGSEA. There are 13 residues in the CDR3. CDR3 bases: TGCAGCGTTGAAGCCGGACAGGGCGGCGATCGGTTCTTC. Translating gives CSVEAGQGGDRFF.

This clone appeared a single time. This chain connects TRBV4-2 to TRBJ1-1; D gene unclear. The CDR3 contains 13 residues. V was pared by 1 base and J by 3 bases, with 6 bases between. Looked up from germline, CDR1 is LGHNA and CDR2 is YNFKEQ. The CDR3 spells CASSQVAYTEAFF. The CDR3 bases are TGTGCCAGCAGCCAAGTTGCGTACACTGAAGCTTTCTTT.

This rearrangement joins TRBV27 to TRBJ2-7; D is possibly TRBD1 (7 bases). Trimming pared 6 bases from V and 5 bases from J, leaving 17 bases between. Germline V gene lookup returns CDR1 MNHEY and CDR2 SMNVEV (reference sequence). This CDR3 comprises 14 residues. The CDR3 region has the DNA TGTGCCAGCAGCCACCCAGGGGGGAAAAACGAGCAGTACTTC. Encoded protein: CASSHPGGKNEQYF.

This clone occurred a few times. The genes are TRBV19 and TRBJ2-5, with D possibly TRBD2 on 6 matching bases. CDR1 is LNHDA, CDR2 SQIVND, per germline (reference sequence). This CDR3 region has 15 residues. With 5 bases removed from V and 2 bases from J, the gap between germline ends came to 15 bases. The CDR3 nucleotides are TGTGCCAGTAGTCACGCCGGTAGCGGACAAGAGACCCAGTACTTC. Translating it yields CASSHAGSGQETQYF.

This clone was seen more than once but under ten times. The J gene is TRBJ1-2, the V gene TRBV29-1, with TRBD1 matching 9 bases. The ends lost 5 bases at V and 3 bases at J; junction bases unmatched: 10. The CDR3 runs to 15 residues. CDR1 SQVTM and CDR2 ANQGSEA come from the germline V gene. The CDR3 bases are TGCAGCGTTCGATCACAGGGGGCTAAGGACTATGGCTACACCTTC. Its translation is CSVRSQGAKDYGYTF.

Regarding this clone: Germline is not matched at one junction end, which may reflect a read error. Written as DNA, the CDR3 is TGTGCCAGTATGGGGAGACAGAACTTC. This encodes CASMGRQNF. This chain links TRBV19 with TRBJ2-7; D is perhaps TRBD1 or TRBD2 (5 bases each). Germline V CDR1 and CDR2: LNHDA, SQIVND (reference sequence). There are 9 residues in the CDR3.

The table lists this clone with a few counts. CDR3 residues: CASSGGGFEAFF. DNA for the CDR3: TGTGCCAGCAGCGGTGGGGGGTTTGAAGCTTTCTTT. The chain joins TRBV7-9 to TRBJ1-1, with D perhaps TRBD1 (5 bases). Trimming pared 5 bases from V and 7 bases from J, leaving 11 bases between. The CDR3 is made up of 12 amino acids. Germline loops: CDR1 SEHNR, CDR2 FQNEAQ (reference sequence).

This clone was observed a handful of times. The J gene is TRBJ2-2, the V gene TRBV19; D is unclear. The CDR3 totals 11 residues. Germline V gene sequence: CDR1 LNHDA, CDR2 SQIVND (reference sequence). V gave up 6 bases and J gave up 2 bases, with 1 base separating them. The CDR3 reads CASRNTGELFF. The CDR3 DNA sequence: TGTGCCAGTAGAAACACCGGGGAGCTGTTTTTT. Using reference TRBV19 and TRBJ2-2 for the parts outside the CDR3, the full variable domain is DGGITQSPKYLFRKEGQNVTLSCEQNLNHDAMYWYRQDPGQGLRLIYYSQIVNDFQKGDIAEGYSVSREKKESFPLTVTSAQKNPTAFYLCASRNTGELFFGEGSRLTVL.

A few counts support this clone. The gene calls are TRBV5-1 and TRBJ2-2; D is undetermined. Per the germline V gene, CDR1 is SGHRS and CDR2 is YFSETQ. V was clipped by 4 bases and J by 1 base, with 8 bases between them. CDR3 size: 14 residues. The CDR3 reads CASSIVGNTGELFF. The CDR3, as DNA: TGCGCCAGCAGCATCGTAGGGAACACCGGGGAGCTGTTTTTT.

This clone showed up just a few times. This rearrangement joins TRBV6-5 to TRBJ2-7, with 9 bases identical to TRBD2. Trimming at V came to 0 bases and at J to 3 bases, leaving 6 bases not matched to a gene. CDR3 length equals 16 residues. Germline-derived CDR1 and CDR2 are MNHEY and SVGAGI. This CDR3 reads CASSYSIAGENYEQYF. CDR3 sequence (DNA): TGTGCCAGCAGTTACTCTATAGCGGGGGAGAACTACGAGCAGTACTTC.

This clone was counted only a few times. This rearrangement joins TRBV4-1 to TRBJ2-5, with 8 positions matching TRBD1. Unmatched junction bases numbered 14, after V lost 3 bases and J lost 2 bases. Germline lookup yields CDR1 MGHRA and CDR2 YSYEKL. This CDR3 comprises 18 residues. CDR3 residues: CASSHRQGTDRRQETQYF. The CDR3 nucleotides read TGCGCCAGCAGCCACAGACAGGGGACGGACAGGAGGCAAGAGACCCAGTACTTC.

The chain has TRBV30 and TRBJ2-3; 10 positions agree with TRBD2. The germline V gene encodes CDR1 GTSNPN and CDR2 SVGIG (reference sequence). The V gene end was trimmed by 1 base and the J gene end by 6 bases; junction bases not matched to a gene: 7. The CDR3 loop spans 15 amino acids. The CDR3 here is CAWSGAGGPLDTQYF. CDR3 sequence (DNA): TGTGCCTGGAGTGGAGCGGGGGGGCCTTTGGATACGCAGTATTTT. Full variable domain (remainder filled in from reference TRBV30 and TRBJ2-3): SQTIHQWPATLVQPVGSPLSLECTVEGTSNPNLYWYRQAAGRGLQLLFYSVGIGQISSEVPQNLSASRPQDRQFILSSKKLLLSDSGFYLCAWSGAGGPLDTQYFGPGTRLTVL.

This clone was detected once. The chain recombines TRBV6-5 with TRBJ1-1, with D hard to call. Germline assignment: CDR1 MNHEY and CDR2 SVGAGI. The CDR3 loop spans 15 amino acids. V dropped 6 bases and J dropped 1 base, with 15 bases sitting between them. In nucleotides, the CDR3 is TGTGCCAGCAGAACGAGATCAGAGGGGAACACTGAAGCTTTCTTT. Translating it yields CASRTRSEGNTEAFF.

For the CDR3, the DNA is TGTGCCTCCGGGGGCCTTGGCGAGCAGTACTTC. Translated: CASGGLGEQYF. V and J are TRBV9 and TRBJ2-7; TRBD1 or TRBD2 may be the D gene (6 bases each). The V end lost 10 bases, the J end lost 6 bases, and 14 bases lay between the germline ends. This CDR3 is built from 11 residues. The germline CDR1 and CDR2 sequences are SGDLS and YYNGEE.

This chain links TRBV9 with TRBJ2-3; unclear D gene. Germline V gene data show CDR1 as SGDLS and CDR2 as YYNGEE. The V gene lost 0 bases and the J gene lost 8 bases, with 10 bases spanning the gap. The CDR3 covers 13 residues. CDR3 amino acids: CASSVGPTGTQYF. CDR3 in DNA: TGTGCCAGCAGCGTAGGACCCACGGGTACGCAGTATTTT. Filled out from reference TRBV9 and TRBJ2-3, the complete variable domain reads DSGVTQTPKHLITATGQRVTLRCSPRSGDLSVYWYQQSLDQGLQFLIQYYNGEERAKGNILERFSAQQFPDLHSELNLSSLELGDSALYFCASSVGPTGTQYFGPGTRLTVL.

The chain has TRBV9 and TRBJ2-7; D may be TRBD2 (6 bases). Trimming left V 4 bases short and J 2 bases short, with 13 bases between. Germline CDR1 reads SGDLS; CDR2 reads YYNGEE. The CDR3 contains 14 residues. The CDR3 DNA sequence: TGTGCCAGCAGCTCCGGGGGAGGTACCTACGAGCAGTACTTC. It is translated as CASSSGGGTYEQYF.

This clone was recorded once. The rearrangement links TRBV9 to TRBJ1-2, with 7 bases lining up with TRBD1. Trimming cost V 4 bases and J 4 bases; bases outside gene matches: 13. Looked up from germline, CDR1 is SGDLS and CDR2 is YYNGEE. The CDR3 loop spans 16 amino acids. The CDR3 region is CASSISRDSNLYGYTF. The CDR3 DNA reads as TGTGCCAGCAGCATATCCCGGGACAGCAATCTCTATGGCTACACCTTC. Combining the CDR3 with reference TRBV9 and TRBJ1-2 gives the whole variable domain DSGVTQTPKHLITATGQRVTLRCSPRSGDLSVYWYQQSLDQGLQFLIQYYNGEERAKGNILERFSAQQFPDLHSELNLSSLELGDSALYFCASSISRDSNLYGYTFGSGTRLTVV.

The rearrangement links TRBV25-1 to TRBJ1-4; TRBD1 matches 10 bases. J gave up 6 bases and V 3 bases, and 4 bases lay outside the gene matches. From germline, CDR1 is MGHDK and CDR2 SYGVNS. The CDR3 runs 15 residues. CDR3 sequence reads: CASSDRDRGYEKLFF. In nucleotides, the CDR3 is TGTGCCAGCAGTGACCGGGACAGGGGATATGAAAAACTGTTTTTT.

The V call is TRBV18, the J call TRBJ1-2, with no clear D. The V end was cut by 5 bases, the J end by 2 bases, with 18 bases between. This CDR3 spans 16 amino acids. Per germline, CDR1 KGHSH and CDR2 LQKENI. CDR3 DNA: TGTGCCAGCTCATCCATGGAGGTGTTCGACAACTATGGCTACACCTTC. Protein product: CASSSMEVFDNYGYTF.

The table lists this clone with a few counts. V gene TRBV4-3 combines with J gene TRBJ2-1; TRBD2 matches at 14 bases. V shed 2 bases and J 6 bases; nucleotides not matched to a gene: 6. The CDR3 spans 17 residues. Germline V gene data show CDR1 as LGHNA and CDR2 as YSLEER. The CDR3, as DNA: TGCGCCAGCAGCCAACTTATTGGACTAGCGGGGGGCAATGAGCAGTTCTTC. This encodes CASSQLIGLAGGNEQFF.

This clone was found a few times. The chain has TRBV9 and TRBJ2-1, with D maybe TRBD1 (6 bases). This CDR3 has 15 residues. The V end was cut by 1 base, the J end by 7 bases, with 15 bases between. Germline loops: CDR1 SGDLS, CDR2 YYNGEE. The chain's CDR3 is CASSVRSGVGNEQFF. The DNA of the CDR3 is TGTGCCAGCAGCGTAAGGTCAGGGGTTGGGAATGAGCAGTTCTTC.

This clone was seen a handful of times. The rearrangement joins TRBV30 to TRBJ2-7, with D unresolved. Deletions cut 1 base from V and 2 bases from J, with 9 bases between. The germline V gene has CDR1 GTSNPN and CDR2 SVGIG (reference sequence). This CDR3 has 13 residues. The CDR3 protein is CAWSADTTYEQYF. CDR3 nucleotides: TGTGCCTGGAGTGCTGACACCACCTACGAGCAGTACTTC.